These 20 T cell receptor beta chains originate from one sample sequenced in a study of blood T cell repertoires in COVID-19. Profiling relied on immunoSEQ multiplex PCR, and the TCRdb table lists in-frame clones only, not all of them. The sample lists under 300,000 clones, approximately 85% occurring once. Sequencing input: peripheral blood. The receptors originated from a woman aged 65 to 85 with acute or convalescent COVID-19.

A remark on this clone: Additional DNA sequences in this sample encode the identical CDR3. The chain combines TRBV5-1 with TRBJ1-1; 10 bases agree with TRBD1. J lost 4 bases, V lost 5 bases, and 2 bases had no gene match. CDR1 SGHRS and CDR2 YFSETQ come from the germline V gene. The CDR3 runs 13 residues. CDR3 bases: TGCGCCAGCAGAGGACAGGGGGGCACTGAAGCTTTCTTT. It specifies CASRGQGGTEAFF.

This CDR3 reads CASTPTGPYGYTF. The CDR3 DNA sequence: TGTGCCAGCACTCCGACAGGTCCCTATGGCTACACCTTC. The chain combines TRBV5-5 with TRBJ1-2; the D gene is possibly TRBD1 (6 bases). Germline values: CDR1 SGHKS, CDR2 YYEKEE (reference sequence). Trimming took 6 bases from V and 4 from J, leaving 13 bases between them. The CDR3 runs 13 residues. The complete variable domain, with remaining parts taken from reference TRBV5-5 and TRBJ1-2, reads DAGVTQSPTHLIKTRGQQVTLRCSPISGHKSVSWYQQVLGQGPQFIFQYYEKEERGRGNFPDRFSARQFPNYSSELNVNALLLGDSALYLCASTPTGPYGYTFGSGTRLTVV.

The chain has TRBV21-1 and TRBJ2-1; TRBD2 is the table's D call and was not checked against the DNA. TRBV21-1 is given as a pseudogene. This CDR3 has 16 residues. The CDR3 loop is CASSGGGRSSYNEQFF. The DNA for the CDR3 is TGTGCCAGCAGCGGGGGGGGTAGAAGCTCCTACAATGAGCAGTTCTTC.

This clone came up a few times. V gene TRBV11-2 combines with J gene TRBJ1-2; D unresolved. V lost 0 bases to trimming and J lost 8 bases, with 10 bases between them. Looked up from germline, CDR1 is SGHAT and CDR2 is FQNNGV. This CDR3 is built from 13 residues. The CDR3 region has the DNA TGTGCCAGCAGCTTAGAAGGAGCGCTGGGCTACACCTTC. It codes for CASSLEGALGYTF.

CDR3 residues: CAVRDRVKGELFF. The CDR3 bases are TGCGCCGTCCGGGACAGGGTTAAGGGGGAGCTGTTTTTT. The chain combines TRBV10-2 with TRBJ2-2; 9 bases map to TRBD1. With 11 bases clipped from V and 8 bases from J, the junction kept 9 bases outside the gene matches. The germline gives CDR1 WSHSY, CDR2 SAAADI. The CDR3 loop spans 13 amino acids.

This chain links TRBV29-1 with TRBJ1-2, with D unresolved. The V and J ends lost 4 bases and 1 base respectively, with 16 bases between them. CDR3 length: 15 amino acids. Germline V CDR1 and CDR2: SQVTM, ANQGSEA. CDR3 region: CSVGGNGAYNYGYTF. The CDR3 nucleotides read TGCAGCGTTGGAGGGAACGGCGCCTATAACTATGGCTACACCTTC.

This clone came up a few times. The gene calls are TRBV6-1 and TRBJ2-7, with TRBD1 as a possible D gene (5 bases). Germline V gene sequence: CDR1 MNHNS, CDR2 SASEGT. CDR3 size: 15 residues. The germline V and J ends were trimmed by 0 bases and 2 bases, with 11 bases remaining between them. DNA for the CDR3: TGTGCCAGCAGTGAAGCTTGGGGCAGCACCTACGAGCAGTACTTC. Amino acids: CASSEAWGSTYEQYF.

CDR3 nucleotide sequence: TGTGCCAGCAGGTCGGGGGGGAGTAAAGAGACCCAGTACTTC. It codes for CASRSGGSKETQYF. The V call is TRBV27, the J call TRBJ2-5; the match to TRBD2 covers 8 bases. Losses at the gene ends were 6 bases for V and 3 bases for J; bases not matched to a gene: 6. Germline V gene sequence: CDR1 MNHEY, CDR2 SMNVEV (reference sequence). This CDR3 is built from 14 residues.

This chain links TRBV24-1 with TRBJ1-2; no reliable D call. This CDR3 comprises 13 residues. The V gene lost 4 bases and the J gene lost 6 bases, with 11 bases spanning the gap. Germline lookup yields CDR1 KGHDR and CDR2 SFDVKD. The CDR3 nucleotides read TGTGCCACCAGTGACTCGGGGAGAGATGGCTACACCTTC. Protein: CATSDSGRDGYTF.

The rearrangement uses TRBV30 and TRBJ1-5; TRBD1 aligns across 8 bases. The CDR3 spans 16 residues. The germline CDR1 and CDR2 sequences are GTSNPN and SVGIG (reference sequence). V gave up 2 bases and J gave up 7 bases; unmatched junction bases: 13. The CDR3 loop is CAWSPRGRGVGQPQHF. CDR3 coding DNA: TGTGCCTGGAGTCCCAGGGGGCGAGGAGTCGGGCAGCCCCAGCATTTT.

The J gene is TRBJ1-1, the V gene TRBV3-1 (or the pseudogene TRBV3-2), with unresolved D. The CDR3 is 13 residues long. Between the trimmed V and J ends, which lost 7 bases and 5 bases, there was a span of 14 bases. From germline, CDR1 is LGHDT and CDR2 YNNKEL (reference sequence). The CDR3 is CASINPPGTEAFF. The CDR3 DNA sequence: TGTGCCAGCATCAATCCCCCCGGGACTGAAGCTTTCTTT.

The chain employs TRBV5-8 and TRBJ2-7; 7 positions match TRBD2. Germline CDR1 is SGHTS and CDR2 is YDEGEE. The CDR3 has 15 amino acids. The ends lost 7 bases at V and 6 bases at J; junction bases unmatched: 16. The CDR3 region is CASGNRPRGGREQYF. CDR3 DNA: TGTGCCAGCGGAAACAGGCCGCGCGGGGGACGCGAGCAGTACTTC. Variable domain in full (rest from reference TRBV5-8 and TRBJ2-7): EAGVTQSPTHLIKTRGQQATLRCSPISGHTSVYWYQQALGLGLQFLLWYDEGEERNRGNFPPRFSGRQFPNYSSELNVNALELEDSALYLCASGNRPRGGREQYFGPGTRLTVT.

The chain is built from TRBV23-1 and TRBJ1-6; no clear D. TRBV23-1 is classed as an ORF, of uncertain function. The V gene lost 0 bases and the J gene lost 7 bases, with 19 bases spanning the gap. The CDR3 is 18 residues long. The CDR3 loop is CASSQSREPRGVNSPLHF. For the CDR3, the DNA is TGCGCCAGCAGTCAATCTCGGGAGCCGAGAGGAGTAAATTCACCCCTCCACTTT.

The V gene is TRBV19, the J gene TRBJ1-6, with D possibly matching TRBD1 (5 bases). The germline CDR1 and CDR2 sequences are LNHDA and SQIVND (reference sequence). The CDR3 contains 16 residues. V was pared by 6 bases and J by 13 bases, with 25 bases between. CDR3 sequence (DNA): TGTGCCAGTAGCTCCGTAATGACAGTGCTAGGAGGGCCCCTCCACTTT. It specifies CASSSVMTVLGGPLHF.

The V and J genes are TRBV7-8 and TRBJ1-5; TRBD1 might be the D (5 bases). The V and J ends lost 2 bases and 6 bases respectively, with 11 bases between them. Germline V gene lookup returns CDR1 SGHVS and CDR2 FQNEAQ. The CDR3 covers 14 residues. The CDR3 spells CASSLTKDSQPQHF. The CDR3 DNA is TGTGCCAGCAGCTTAACCAAAGACAGTCAGCCCCAGCATTTT.

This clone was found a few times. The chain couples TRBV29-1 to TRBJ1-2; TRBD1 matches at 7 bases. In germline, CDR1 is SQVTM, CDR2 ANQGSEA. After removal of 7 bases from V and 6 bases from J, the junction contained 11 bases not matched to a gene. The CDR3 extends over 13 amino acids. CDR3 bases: TGCAGCGCCCGGCAGGGGGGCGCGGATGGCTACACCTTC. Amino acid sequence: CSARQGGADGYTF.

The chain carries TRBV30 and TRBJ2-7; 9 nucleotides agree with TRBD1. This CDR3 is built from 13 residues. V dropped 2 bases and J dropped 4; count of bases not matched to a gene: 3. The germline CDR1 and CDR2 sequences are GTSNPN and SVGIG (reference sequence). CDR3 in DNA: TGTGCCTGGAGTAAAGGACAGGGGTACGAGCAGTACTTC. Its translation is CAWSKGQGYEQYF.

The CDR3 loop is CASSTQGPEQYF. The DNA for the CDR3 is TGTGCCAGCTCCACCCAGGGGCCCGAGCAGTACTTC. The chain couples TRBV18 to TRBJ2-7; D may be TRBD1 (6 bases). V was shortened by 6 bases and J by 6 bases, with 12 bases between the two germline ends. The CDR3 totals 12 residues. The germline V gene encodes CDR1 KGHSH and CDR2 LQKENI.

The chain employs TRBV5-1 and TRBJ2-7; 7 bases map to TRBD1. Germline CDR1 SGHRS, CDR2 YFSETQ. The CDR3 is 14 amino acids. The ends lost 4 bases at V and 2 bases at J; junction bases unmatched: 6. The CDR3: CASSPGQPAYEQYF. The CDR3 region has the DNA TGCGCCAGCAGCCCGGGACAGCCAGCCTACGAGCAGTACTTC.

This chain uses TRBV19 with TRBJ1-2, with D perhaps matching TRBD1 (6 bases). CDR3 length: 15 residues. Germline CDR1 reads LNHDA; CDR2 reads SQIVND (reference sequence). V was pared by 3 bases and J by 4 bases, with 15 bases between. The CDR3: CASSIPGHPVYGYTF. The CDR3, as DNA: TGTGCCAGTAGTATCCCGGGACATCCTGTCTATGGCTACACCTTC.